A single sample gave rise to the 2 T cell receptor beta chains below, sequenced in a study of graft-versus-host responses after intestinal transplantation. TCRdb keeps only in-frame clones here, not all; method: immunoSEQ multiplex PCR. The data show over 90,000 clones, with 91% seen just once and roughly 0.17% held by the top ten. Antigens of these TCRs are unknown. This material consisted of unstimulated CD4+ T cells sorted from spleen or lymph node cells, taken before transplant. These TCRs come from a human donor who was the organ donor for an intestinal transplant.

The V gene is TRBV18, the J gene TRBJ1-2; D possibly corresponds to TRBD1 (6 bases). The CDR3 sequence is 13 residues long. V was cut by 0 bases and J by 4 bases, with 6 bases left in between. Germline V gene data show CDR1 as KGHSH and CDR2 as LQKENI. CDR3 amino acids: CASSPPGGYGYTF. CDR3 nucleotides: TGTGCCAGCTCACCACCAGGGGGCTATGGCTACACCTTC.

The chain uses TRBV15 and TRBJ1-2; unclear D gene. CDR3 length: 15 residues. The germline V gene encodes CDR1 LNHNV and CDR2 YYDKDF (reference sequence). The ends were cut back, 0 bases at V and 3 bases at J, with 11 bases in the middle. The CDR3 is CATSRDLGRDYGYTF. CDR3 coding DNA: TGTGCCACCAGCAGAGATCTGGGGAGGGACTATGGCTACACCTTC.